This T cell receptor (beta chain) was captured by sequencing in a study of cytomegalovirus exposure and HLA in healthy donors. Study-wide context: Clustering assigned approximately 78% of the roughly 400 genotyped donors to the Caucasian-associated ancestry cluster.

CDR1 is SQVTM and CDR2 is ANQGSEA in the germline V gene. V lost 3 bases and J lost 7; bases outside the gene matches: 4. The CDR3 extends over 12 amino acids. Donors in the study were healthy people who gave bone marrow. The PCR used 60 Vbeta and 13 Jbeta primers. How the authors handled the data: The count from a later analysis was tens of millions of unique TCR beta chains, roughly 11 million of them shared. Profiled with immunoSEQ multiplex PCR; TCRdb holds only in-frame clones, not every one. That table gives V, J and clone size, and the DNA gave D and trimming. This repertoire shows 120,000 or so clones, 75% to 90% found once; its top ten account for 1%.

The genes are TRBV29-1 and TRBJ1-2; TRBD1 matches at 8 bases. The sequence came from a man between 35 and 55 years old in good health and CMV-seronegative. Specimen: PBMCs. DNA for the CDR3: TGCAGCGTTGACAGGGGGCTTGTTGGCTACACCTTC. It yields the protein CSVDRGLVGYTF.